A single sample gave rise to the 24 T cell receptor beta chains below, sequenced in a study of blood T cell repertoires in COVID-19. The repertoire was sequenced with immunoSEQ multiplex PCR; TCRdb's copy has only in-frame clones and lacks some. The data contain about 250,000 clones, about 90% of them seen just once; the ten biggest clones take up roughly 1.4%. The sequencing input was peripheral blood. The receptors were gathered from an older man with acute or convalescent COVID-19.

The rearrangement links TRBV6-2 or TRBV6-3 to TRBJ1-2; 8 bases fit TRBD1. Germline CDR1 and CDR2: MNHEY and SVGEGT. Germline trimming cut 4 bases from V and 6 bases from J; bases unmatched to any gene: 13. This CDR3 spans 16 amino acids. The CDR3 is CASSFQRRTGWNGYTF. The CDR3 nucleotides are TGTGCCAGCAGTTTCCAACGTCGGACAGGGTGGAATGGCTACACCTTC.

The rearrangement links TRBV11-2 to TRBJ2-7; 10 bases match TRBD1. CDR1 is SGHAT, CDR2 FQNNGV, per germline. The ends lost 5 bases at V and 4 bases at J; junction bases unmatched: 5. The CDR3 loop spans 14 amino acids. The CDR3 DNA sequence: TGTGCCAGCAGCCCTGACAGGGGGCAGTACGAGCAGTACTTC. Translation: CASSPDRGQYEQYF.

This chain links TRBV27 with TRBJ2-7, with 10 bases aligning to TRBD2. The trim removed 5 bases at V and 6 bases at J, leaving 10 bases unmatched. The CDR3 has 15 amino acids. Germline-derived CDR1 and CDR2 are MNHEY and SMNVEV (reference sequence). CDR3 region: CASSPIRVAGGEQYF. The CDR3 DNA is TGTGCCAGCAGTCCCATTAGGGTAGCGGGAGGCGAGCAGTACTTC.

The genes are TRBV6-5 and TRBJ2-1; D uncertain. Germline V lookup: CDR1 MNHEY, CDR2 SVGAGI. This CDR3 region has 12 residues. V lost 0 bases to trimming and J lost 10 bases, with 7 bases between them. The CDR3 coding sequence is TGTGCCAGCAGTTACTCGAACAGCGAGCAGTTCTTC. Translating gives CASSYSNSEQFF.

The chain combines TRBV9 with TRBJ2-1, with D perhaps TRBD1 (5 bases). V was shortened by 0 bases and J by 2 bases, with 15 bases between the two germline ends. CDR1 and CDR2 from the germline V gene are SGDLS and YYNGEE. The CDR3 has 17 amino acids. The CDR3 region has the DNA TGTGCCAGCAGCGTAGCTTTGACAGCGATGGCCTACAATGAGCAGTTCTTC. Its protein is CASSVALTAMAYNEQFF.

This chain's CDR3 is CASSLARNRGINYGYTF. The CDR3 DNA follows: TGTGCCAGCAGCTTGGCCCGAAACAGGGGAATAAACTATGGCTACACCTTC. The V gene is TRBV5-6, the J gene TRBJ1-2; 7 bases map to TRBD1. From germline, CDR1 is SGHDT and CDR2 YYEEEE. The CDR3 is 17 amino acids. Trimming removed 0 bases from V and 2 bases from J; junction bases left unmatched: 10.

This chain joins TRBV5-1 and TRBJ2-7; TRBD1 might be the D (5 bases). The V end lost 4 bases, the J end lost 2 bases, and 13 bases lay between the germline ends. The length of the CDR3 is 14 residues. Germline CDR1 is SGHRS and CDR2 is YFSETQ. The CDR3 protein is CASSPRQLTYEQYF. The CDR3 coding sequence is TGCGCCAGCAGCCCCCGACAGCTTACCTACGAGCAGTACTTC.

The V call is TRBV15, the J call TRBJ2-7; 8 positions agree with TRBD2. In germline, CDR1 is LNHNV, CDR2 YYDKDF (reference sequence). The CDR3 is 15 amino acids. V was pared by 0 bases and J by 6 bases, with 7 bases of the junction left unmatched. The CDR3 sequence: CATSRDPSGPGEQYF. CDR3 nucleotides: TGTGCCACCAGCAGAGACCCTAGCGGGCCGGGCGAGCAGTACTTC.

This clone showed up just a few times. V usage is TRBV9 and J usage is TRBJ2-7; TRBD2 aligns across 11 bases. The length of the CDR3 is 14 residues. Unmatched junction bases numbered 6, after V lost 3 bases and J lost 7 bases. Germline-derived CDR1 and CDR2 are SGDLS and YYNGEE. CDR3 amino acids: CASSAGLAGGEQYF. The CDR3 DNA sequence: TGTGCCAGCAGCGCCGGACTAGCGGGTGGAGAGCAGTACTTC.

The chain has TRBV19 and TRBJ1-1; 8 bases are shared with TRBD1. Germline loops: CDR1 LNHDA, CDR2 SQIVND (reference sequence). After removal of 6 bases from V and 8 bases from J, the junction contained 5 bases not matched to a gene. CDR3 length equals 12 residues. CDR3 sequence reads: CASREDRVEAFF. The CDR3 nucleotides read TGTGCCAGTAGAGAGGACAGGGTCGAAGCTTTCTTT.

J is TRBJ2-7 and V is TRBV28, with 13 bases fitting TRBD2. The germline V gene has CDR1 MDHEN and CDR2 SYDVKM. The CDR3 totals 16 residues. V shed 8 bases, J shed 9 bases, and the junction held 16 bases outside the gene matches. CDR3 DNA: TGTGCCAGCCTCCTCTCGACTAGCGGGGGGTTACGAGGGCAGTACTTC. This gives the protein CASLLSTSGGLRGQYF.

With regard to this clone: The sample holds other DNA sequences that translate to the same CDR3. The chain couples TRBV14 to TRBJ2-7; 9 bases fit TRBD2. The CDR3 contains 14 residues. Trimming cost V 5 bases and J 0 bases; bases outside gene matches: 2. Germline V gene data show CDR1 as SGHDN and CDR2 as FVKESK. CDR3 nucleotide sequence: TGTGCCAGCAGCAGCGGGAGGCTCTCCTACGAGCAGTACTTC. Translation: CASSSGRLSYEQYF.

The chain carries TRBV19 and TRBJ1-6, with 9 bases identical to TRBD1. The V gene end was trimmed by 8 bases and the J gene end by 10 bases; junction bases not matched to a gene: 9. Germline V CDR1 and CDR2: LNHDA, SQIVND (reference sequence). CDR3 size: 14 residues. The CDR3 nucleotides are TGTGCCAGTGGCGGACAGGGGATCCGCTCACCCCTCCACTTT. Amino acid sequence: CASGGQGIRSPLHF.

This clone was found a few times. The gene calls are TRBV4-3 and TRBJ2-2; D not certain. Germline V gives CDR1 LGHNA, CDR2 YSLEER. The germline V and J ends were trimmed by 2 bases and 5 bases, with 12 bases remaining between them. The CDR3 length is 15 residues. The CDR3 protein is CASSQYNSWTGELFF. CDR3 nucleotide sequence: TGCGCCAGCAGCCAATACAACAGCTGGACCGGGGAGCTGTTTTTT.

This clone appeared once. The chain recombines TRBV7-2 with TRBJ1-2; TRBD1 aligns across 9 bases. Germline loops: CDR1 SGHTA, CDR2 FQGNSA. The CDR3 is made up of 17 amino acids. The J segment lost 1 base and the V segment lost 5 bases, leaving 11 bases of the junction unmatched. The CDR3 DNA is TGTGCCAGCAGCCCAAGAGATAGGACAGGGGTTAACTATGGCTACACCTTC. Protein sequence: CASSPRDRTGVNYGYTF.

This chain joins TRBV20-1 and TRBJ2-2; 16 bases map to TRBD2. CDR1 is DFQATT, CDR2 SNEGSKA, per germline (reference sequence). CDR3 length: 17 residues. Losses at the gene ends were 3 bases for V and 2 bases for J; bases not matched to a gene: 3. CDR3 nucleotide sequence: TGCAGTGCTAGTGGGACTAGCGGGAGGGGAAACACCGGGGAGCTGTTTTTT. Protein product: CSASGTSGRGNTGELFF.

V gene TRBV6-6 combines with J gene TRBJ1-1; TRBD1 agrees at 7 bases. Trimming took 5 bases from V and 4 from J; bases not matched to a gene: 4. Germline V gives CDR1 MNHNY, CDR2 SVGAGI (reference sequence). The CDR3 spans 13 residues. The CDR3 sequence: CASSKGDSTEAFF. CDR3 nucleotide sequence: TGTGCCAGCAGTAAAGGGGACAGCACTGAAGCTTTCTTT.

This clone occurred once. The CDR3: CASSLESVASPLHF. CDR3 bases: TGTGCCAGCAGCCTTGAATCGGTTGCTTCACCCCTCCACTTT. The genes are TRBV11-2 and TRBJ1-6; no definite D call. The CDR3 is 14 amino acids. Looked up from germline, CDR1 is SGHAT and CDR2 is FQNNGV. Trimming removed 5 bases from V and 9 bases from J, with 14 bases in between.

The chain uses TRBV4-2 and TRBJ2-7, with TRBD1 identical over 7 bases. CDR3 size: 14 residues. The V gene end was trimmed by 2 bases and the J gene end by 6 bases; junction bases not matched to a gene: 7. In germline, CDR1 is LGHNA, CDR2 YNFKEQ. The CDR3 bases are TGTGCCAGCAGCCAAATTGACAGGGAGTCCGAGCAGTACTTC. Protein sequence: CASSQIDRESEQYF.

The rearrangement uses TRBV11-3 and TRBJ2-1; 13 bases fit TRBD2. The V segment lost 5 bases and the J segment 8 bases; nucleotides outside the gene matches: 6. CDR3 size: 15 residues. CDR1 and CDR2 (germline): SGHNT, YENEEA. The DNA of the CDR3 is TGTGCCAGCAGCAAAGGGACTAGCGGGACGGATGAGCAGTTCTTC. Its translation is CASSKGTSGTDEQFF.

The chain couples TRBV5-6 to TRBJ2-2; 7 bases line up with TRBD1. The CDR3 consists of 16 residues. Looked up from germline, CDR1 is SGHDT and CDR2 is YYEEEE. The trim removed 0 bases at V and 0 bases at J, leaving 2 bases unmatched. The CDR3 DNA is TGTGCCAGCAGCTTGGGGGACAGTTCGAACACCGGGGAGCTGTTTTTT. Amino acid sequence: CASSLGDSSNTGELFF.

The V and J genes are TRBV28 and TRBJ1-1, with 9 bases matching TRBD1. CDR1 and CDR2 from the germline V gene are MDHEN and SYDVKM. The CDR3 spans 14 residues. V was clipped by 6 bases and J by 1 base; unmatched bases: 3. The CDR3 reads CASRTGGENTEAFF. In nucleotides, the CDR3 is TGTGCCAGCAGAACAGGGGGCGAGAACACTGAAGCTTTCTTT.

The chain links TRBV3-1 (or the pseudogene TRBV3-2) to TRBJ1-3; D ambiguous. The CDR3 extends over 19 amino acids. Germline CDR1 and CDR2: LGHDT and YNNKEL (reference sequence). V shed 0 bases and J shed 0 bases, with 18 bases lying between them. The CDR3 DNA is TGTGCCAGCAGCCAAGACCTCACTCTCTATCGTAGCTCTGGAAACACCATATATTTT. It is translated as CASSQDLTLYRSSGNTIYF.

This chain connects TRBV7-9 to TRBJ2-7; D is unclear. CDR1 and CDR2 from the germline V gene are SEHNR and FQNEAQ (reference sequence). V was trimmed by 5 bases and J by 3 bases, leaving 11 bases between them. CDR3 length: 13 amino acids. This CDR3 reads CASSDTTVYEQYF. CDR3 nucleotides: TGTGCCAGCAGCGATACCACGGTCTACGAGCAGTACTTC. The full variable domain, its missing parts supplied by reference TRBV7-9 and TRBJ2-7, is DTGVSQNPRHKITKRGQNVTFRCDPISEHNRLYWYRQTLGQGPEFLTYFQNEAQLEKSRLLSDRFSAERPKGSFSTLEIQRTEQGDSAMYLCASSDTTVYEQYFGPGTRLTVT.